Listed below are T cell receptor beta chains from one sample, sequenced in a study of blood T cell repertoires in COVID-19. TCRdb's table, derived via immunoSEQ multiplex PCR, lists solely in-frame clones and lacks some. The data show a few hundred thousand clones, about 83% seen once. The sequenced material came from PBMCs or T cells enriched from blood (not recorded which). The receptor source for this set is a woman aged 45-59 years who had recovered from COVID-19. The CDR3 runs from the conserved cysteine through the conserved F or W. D genes are given only for firm matches. The size entry is marked missing in some rows and otherwise reads once, few, many or a size class.

D: -; V: TRBV7-9; size: -; J: TRBJ1-3; CDR3: CASSLVRSSGNTIYF; DNA: TGTGCCAGCAGCTTAGTTCGGAGCTCTGGAAACACCATATATTTT
D: -; V: TRBV19; size: -; J: TRBJ1-5; CDR3: CASRPVLEGPQHF; DNA: TGTGCCAGTAGACCCGTGTTGGAGGGGCCCCAGCATTTT
D: -; V: TRBV3-1/TRBV3-2; size: -; J: TRBJ1-1; CDR3: CASSPGGQNTEAFF; DNA: TGTGCCAGCAGCCCTGGGGGACAGAACACTGAAGCTTTCTTT
D: TRBD2; V: TRBV4-2; size: -; J: TRBJ2-1; CDR3: CASSQDSGGANEQFF; DNA: TGTGCCAGCAGCCAAGATAGCGGGGGGGCCAATGAGCAGTTCTTC
D: -; V: TRBV2; size: -; J: TRBJ1-2; CDR3: CASSEFSDSMGYTF; DNA: TGTGCCAGCAGTGAATTCAGTGACAGCATGGGGTACACCTTC
D: TRBD1; V: TRBV7-9; size: -; J: TRBJ1-2; CDR3: CASSSRQGHEGYTF; DNA: TGTGCCAGCAGCTCCAGACAGGGCCACGAGGGCTACACCTTC
D: TRBD1; V: TRBV28; size: -; J: TRBJ2-7; CDR3: CASRQGQGSYEQYF; DNA: TGTGCCAGCAGACAGGGACAGGGAAGCTACGAGCAGTACTTC
D: TRBD2; V: TRBV10-3; size: -; J: TRBJ2-1; CDR3: CAIRFGTSQFF; DNA: TGTGCCATCAGATTCGGGACTAGTCAGTTCTTC
D: -; V: TRBV19; size: -; J: TRBJ1-2; CDR3: CASTSTELYGYTF; DNA: TGTGCCAGTACTTCGACAGAGCTCTATGGCTACACCTTC
D: -; V: TRBV5-1; size: -; J: TRBJ2-5; CDR3: CASSLVTVGTETQYF; DNA: TGCGCCAGCAGCTTGGTGACAGTAGGAACGGAGACCCAGTACTTC
D: TRBD1; V: TRBV27; size: -; J: TRBJ1-5; CDR3: CASSYRGLNNQPQHF; DNA: TGTGCCAGCAGTTACAGGGGGCTTAACAATCAGCCCCAGCATTTT
D: -; V: TRBV3-1/TRBV3-2; size: -; J: TRBJ1-4; CDR3: CASSQRYSATNEKLFF; DNA: TGTGCCAGCAGCCAACGCTACAGTGCAACTAATGAAAAACTGTTTTTT
D: -; V: TRBV5-4; size: once; J: TRBJ2-5; CDR3: CASSDKGQETQYF; DNA: TGTGCCAGCAGCGACAAGGGGCAAGAGACCCAGTACTTC
D: -; V: TRBV30; size: few; J: TRBJ1-3; CDR3: CAWRGEAYSGNTIYF; DNA: TGTGCCTGGAGGGGTGAGGCCTACTCTGGAAACACCATATATTTT
D: TRBD1; V: TRBV7-2; size: -; J: TRBJ1-2; CDR3: CASSLARRDRVGYTF; DNA: TGTGCCAGCAGCTTGGCCCGCCGGGACAGGGTTGGCTACACCTTC
D: -; V: TRBV7-2; size: -; J: TRBJ1-2; CDR3: CASSPAGQNYGYTF; DNA: TGTGCCAGCAGCCCAGCCGGACAGAACTATGGCTACACCTTC
D: -; V: TRBV5-1; size: -; J: TRBJ1-5; CDR3: CASSLVPGNQPQHF; DNA: TGCGCCAGCAGCTTGGTGCCAGGTAATCAGCCCCAGCATTTT
D: -; V: TRBV30; size: once; J: TRBJ1-2; CDR3: CAWSRGAYGYTF; DNA: TGTGCCTGGAGTAGGGGCGCCTATGGCTACACCTTC
D: TRBD2; V: TRBV6-2/TRBV6-3; size: -; J: TRBJ2-4; CDR3: CASSSGTRYLAKNIQYF; DNA: TGTGCCAGCAGTTCCGGGACTAGATACTTAGCCAAAAACATTCAGTACTTC
D: -; V: TRBV28; size: -; J: TRBJ1-5; CDR3: CASSPPGQPQHF; DNA: TGTGCCAGCAGTCCCCCCGGGCAGCCCCAGCATTTT
D: -; V: TRBV29-1; size: -; J: TRBJ1-1; CDR3: CSAGGGYTEAFF; DNA: TGCAGCGCCGGCGGCGGATACACTGAAGCTTTCTTT
D: -; V: TRBV2; size: -; J: TRBJ1-2; CDR3: CASRSGGPGYTF; DNA: TGTGCCAGCAGGAGCGGGGGACCCGGCTACACCTTC
D: -; V: TRBV7-9; size: few; J: TRBJ1-1; CDR3: CASSLKTVNTEAFF; DNA: TGTGCCAGCAGCTTAAAGACAGTGAACACTGAAGCTTTCTTT
D: TRBD2; V: TRBV2; size: once; J: TRBJ2-1; CDR3: CASSDLRGSYNEQFF; DNA: TGTGCCAGCAGTGACTTGCGGGGGAGCTACAATGAGCAGTTCTTC
D: -; V: TRBV6-5; size: -; J: TRBJ1-2; CDR3: CASSSKQGLDNYGYTF; DNA: TGTGCCAGCAGTTCTAAGCAGGGGTTGGATAACTATGGCTACACCTTC
D: TRBD1; V: TRBV9; size: -; J: TRBJ2-5; CDR3: CASSPRDRGRQETQYF; DNA: TGTGCCAGCAGCCCCCGGGACAGGGGTCGGCAAGAGACCCAGTACTTC
D: -; V: TRBV3-1/TRBV3-2; size: -; J: TRBJ1-2; CDR3: CASSQGLGRRDYGYTF; DNA: TGTGCCAGCAGCCAAGGCTTGGGCCGGCGGGACTATGGCTACACCTTC